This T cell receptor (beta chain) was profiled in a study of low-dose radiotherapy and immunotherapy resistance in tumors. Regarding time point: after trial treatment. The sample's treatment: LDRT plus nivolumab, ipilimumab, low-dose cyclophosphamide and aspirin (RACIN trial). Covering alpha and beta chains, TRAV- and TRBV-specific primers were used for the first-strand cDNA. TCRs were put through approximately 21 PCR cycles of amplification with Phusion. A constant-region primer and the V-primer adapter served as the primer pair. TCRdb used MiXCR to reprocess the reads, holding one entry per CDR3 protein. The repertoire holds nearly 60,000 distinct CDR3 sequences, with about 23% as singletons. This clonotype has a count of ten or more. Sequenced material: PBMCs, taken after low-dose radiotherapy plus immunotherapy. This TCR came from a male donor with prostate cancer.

The CDR3 bases are TGTGCCAGCAGTTTCATGTACAGGGAAAACACTGAAGCTTTCTTT. As protein: CASSFMYRENTEAFF. The chain couples TRBV6-2 or TRBV6-3 to TRBJ1-1; possible D gene TRBD1, 6 bases. The CDR3 length is 15 residues. Germline V gene sequence: CDR1 MNHEY, CDR2 SVGEGT. Deletions cut 4 bases from V and 2 bases from J, with 14 bases between.